Below are 18 T cell receptor beta chains sequenced from a single sample in a study of shared clonotypes between healthy human individuals. Sequencing used immunoSEQ multiplex PCR; TCRdb keeps in-frame clones, though not all of them. The sample lists 190,000 or so clones, approximately 60% occurring once. The material sequenced was memory CD4+ T cells sorted from blood. Subset reported: CD45RA-negative fraction. The receptors here all came from a man younger than 45 in good health.

This clone was counted a single time. The V and J genes are TRBV7-3 and TRBJ2-1; 12 bases are a match to TRBD2. CDR1 is SGHTA, CDR2 FQGTGA, per germline. The CDR3 loop spans 17 amino acids. V trimming: 2 bases; J trimming: 7 bases; junction bases outside the gene matches: 9. The CDR3 protein is CASSLSPETSGRNEQFF. Here the CDR3 DNA reads TGTGCCAGCAGCTTATCCCCAGAGACTAGCGGGAGAAATGAGCAGTTCTTC. The variable domain in full, completed from reference TRBV7-3 and TRBJ2-1, reads GAGVSQTPSNKVTEKGKYVELRCDPISGHTALYWYRQSLGQGPEFLIYFQGTGAADDSGLPNDRFFAVRPEGSVSTLKIQRTERGDSAVYLCASSLSPETSGRNEQFFGPGTRLTVL.

Concerning this clone itself: The same CDR3 arises from other DNA sequences in this sample as well. The rearrangement links TRBV28 to TRBJ2-3, with D unclear. The V end was cut by 4 bases, the J end by 2 bases, with 4 bases between. This CDR3 has 12 residues. From germline, CDR1 is MDHEN and CDR2 SYDVKM. The CDR3 sequence: CASSSNTDTQYF. In DNA, the CDR3 is TGTGCCAGCAGTTCCAACACAGATACGCAGTATTTT.

This chain uses TRBV27 with TRBJ2-1; the match to TRBD2 covers 14 bases. The V gene end was trimmed by 5 bases and the J gene end by 15 bases; junction bases not matched to a gene: 6. Germline CDR1 MNHEY, CDR2 SMNVEV (reference sequence). The length of the CDR3 is 13 residues. The CDR3 here is CASSVGLAGGRFF. The CDR3 DNA reads TGTGCCAGCAGTGTCGGACTAGCGGGAGGACGGTTCTTC.

J is TRBJ1-1 and V is TRBV2; 7 bases are shared with TRBD1. The CDR3 runs 13 residues. J lost 5 bases, V lost 6 bases, and 6 bases had no gene match. Germline-derived CDR1 and CDR2 are SNHLY and FYNNEI. DNA of the CDR3: TGTGCCAGCAGAGGGGACAGCGAGACTGAAGCTTTCTTT. Protein: CASRGDSETEAFF.

This clone was recorded a few times. The V call is TRBV27, the J call TRBJ2-2, with TRBD2 identical over 8 bases. CDR3 size: 16 residues. V trimming: 5 bases; J trimming: 5 bases; junction bases outside the gene matches: 10. Germline V gene lookup returns CDR1 MNHEY and CDR2 SMNVEV (reference sequence). The CDR3 DNA is TGTGCCAGCAGTACGGGGTCGGGAGGGTATACCGGGGAGCTGTTTTTT. Its protein product is CASSTGSGGYTGELFF.

The chain is built from TRBV25-1 and TRBJ2-7, with D hard to call. This CDR3 region has 14 residues. Germline values: CDR1 MGHDK, CDR2 SYGVNS. Trimming left V 2 bases short and J 3 bases short, with 11 bases between. The CDR3 nucleotides read TGTGCCAGCAGTGAAACGAGTCGCAACTACGAGCAGTACTTC. This gives the protein CASSETSRNYEQYF.

This clone was recorded many times. V and J are TRBV14 and TRBJ2-5; possibly TRBD1 or TRBD2 for D (6 bases each). This CDR3 region has 13 residues. The ends were cut back, 0 bases at V and 9 bases at J, with 11 bases in the middle. CDR1 SGHDN and CDR2 FVKESK come from the germline V gene. CDR3 bases: TGTGCCAGCAGCCAAGATAGGAGGGGGGCCCAGTACTTC. Translation gives CASSQDRRGAQYF.

The chain uses TRBV11-2 and TRBJ2-3; 7 bases line up with TRBD1. Germline V gene lookup returns CDR1 SGHAT and CDR2 FQNNGV. V lost 2 bases and J lost 0; bases outside the gene matches: 2. This CDR3 spans 15 amino acids. As DNA, the CDR3 is TGTGCCAGCAGCTTACGGGGACAGAGCACAGATACGCAGTATTTT. It is translated as CASSLRGQSTDTQYF.

The V gene is TRBV11-1, the J gene TRBJ2-7; D assignment may be TRBD1 or TRBD2 (6 bases each). The germline CDR1 and CDR2 sequences are SGHAT and FQDESV (reference sequence). V lost 5 bases to trimming and J lost 4 bases, with 21 bases between them. CDR3 length equals 16 residues. The CDR3 DNA sequence: TGTGCCAGCAGCAAAGGACGGGGGCGAACACTTTACGAGCAGTACTTC. This gives the protein CASSKGRGRTLYEQYF.

The rearrangement links TRBV7-9 to TRBJ1-5; tentative D call: TRBD1 (6 bases). Germline lookup yields CDR1 SEHNR and CDR2 FQNEAQ (reference sequence). This CDR3 is 15 amino acids long. Deletions cut 2 bases from V and 4 bases from J, with 12 bases between. The CDR3 here is CASSLPGGANQPQHF. CDR3 DNA: TGTGCCAGCAGCTTACCCGGGGGGGCGAATCAGCCCCAGCATTTT.

This clone was counted a few times. V usage is TRBV19 and J usage is TRBJ1-5, with D hard to call. V was shortened by 3 bases and J by 9 bases, with 9 bases between the two germline ends. The CDR3 spans 12 residues. CDR1 LNHDA and CDR2 SQIVND come from the germline V gene (reference sequence). CDR3 bases: TGTGCCAGTAGTATGGGATTTGGGCCCCAGCATTTT. It specifies CASSMGFGPQHF.

Only a few counts were recorded for this clone. The CDR3 reads CASSLVGGPQDEQYF. CDR3 nucleotides: TGTGCCAGCAGCTTAGTGGGAGGGCCCCAGGACGAGCAGTACTTC. J is TRBJ2-7 and V is TRBV7-9; 7 bases agree with TRBD2. The germline V gene has CDR1 SEHNR and CDR2 FQNEAQ (reference sequence). The V and J ends lost 1 base and 5 bases, in that order; junction bases with no gene match: 8. The CDR3 runs to 15 residues. The full variable domain, completed using reference TRBV7-9 and TRBJ2-7, is DTGVSQNPRHKITKRGQNVTFRCDPISEHNRLYWYRQTLGQGPEFLTYFQNEAQLEKSRLLSDRFSAERPKGSFSTLEIQRTEQGDSAMYLCASSLVGGPQDEQYFGPGTRLTVT.

The gene calls are TRBV27 and TRBJ2-7; D may be TRBD2 (5 bases). Looked up from germline, CDR1 is MNHEY and CDR2 is SMNVEV (reference sequence). The CDR3 runs to 16 residues. With 4 bases removed from V and 2 bases from J, the gap between germline ends came to 18 bases. Written as DNA, the CDR3 is TGTGCCAGCAGTTCGTTGAGCGGCTCAAACACCTACGAGCAGTACTTC. The encoded protein is CASSSLSGSNTYEQYF.

The V and J genes are TRBV7-2 and TRBJ2-3; D is uncertain. This CDR3 is 13 amino acids long. Germline lookup yields CDR1 SGHTA and CDR2 FQGNSA. V shed 1 base and J shed 6 bases, with 8 bases lying between them. CDR3 coding DNA: TGTGCCAGCAGCTTAGTGTCCGGTGATACGCAGTATTTT. Protein sequence: CASSLVSGDTQYF.

This chain links TRBV11-3 with TRBJ2-1, with 8 bases matching TRBD1. The CDR3 totals 17 residues. Per the germline V gene, CDR1 is SGHNT and CDR2 is YENEEA. V shed 5 bases and J 5 bases; nucleotides not matched to a gene: 14. The CDR3 sequence is CASSHDRGLTKDNEQFF. CDR3 DNA sequence: TGTGCCAGCAGCCATGACAGGGGCCTAACTAAGGACAATGAGCAGTTCTTC.

The chain carries TRBV5-1 and TRBJ2-7; TRBD1 might be the D (6 bases). The CDR3 loop spans 15 amino acids. Germline V gene lookup returns CDR1 SGHRS and CDR2 YFSETQ. The V end was cut by 1 base, the J end by 3 bases, with 14 bases between. CDR3 loop: CASSLRQGTIYEQYF. The CDR3 DNA is TGCGCCAGCAGCTTGAGGCAGGGGACCATCTACGAGCAGTACTTC.

This rearrangement joins TRBV4-3 to TRBJ2-7; D perhaps matches TRBD2 (7 bases). The ends were cut back, 0 bases at V and 10 bases at J, with 19 bases in the middle. Germline assignment: CDR1 LGHNA and CDR2 YSLEER. The CDR3 totals 15 residues. This CDR3 reads CASSQDVRGRGPQYF. CDR3 sequence (DNA): TGCGCCAGCAGCCAAGATGTAAGGGGGAGGGGACCTCAGTACTTC.

The rearrangement links TRBV6-5 to TRBJ1-4; D gene unclear. The V end lost 0 bases, the J end lost 5 bases, and 10 bases lay between the germline ends. Germline V gene lookup returns CDR1 MNHEY and CDR2 SVGAGI. CDR3 size: 15 residues. The chain's CDR3 is CASSYSGRPNEKLFF. CDR3 DNA: TGTGCCAGCAGTTACTCCGGCAGGCCGAATGAAAAACTGTTTTTT.